This entry lists 28 T cell receptor beta chains sequenced from one sample in a study of blood T cells in healthy people across ages. A second about 6 to 12 cycle PCR used barcoded and J-beta primers. One entry per CDR3 protein, called by TCRdb with MiXCR from the 5' RACE reads. Of around 780,000 distinct CDR3 sequences in the sample, 56% are singletons; the top ten hold around 24%. The specimen was blood. The receptors originated from a man aged 35 to 55 in good health.

The table lists this clonotype with a few counts. The chain joins TRBV7-6 to TRBJ2-7, with D unresolved. CDR3 size: 17 residues. Looked up from germline, CDR1 is SGHVS and CDR2 is FNYEAQ. Trimming took off 5 bases at V and 0 bases at J, with 20 bases between the two ends. The CDR3 protein is CASSLPRPGRSSYEQYF. In DNA form, the CDR3 reads TGTGCCAGCAGCCTCCCTCGGCCAGGAAGGAGCTCCTACGAGCAGTACTTC.

V usage is TRBV27 and J usage is TRBJ2-4; 7 positions match TRBD1. Germline V lookup: CDR1 MNHEY, CDR2 SMNVEV (reference sequence). This CDR3 contains 15 residues. With V trimmed by 3 bases and J by 1 base, 3 bases remained unmatched. CDR3 nucleotides: TGTGCCAGCAGTTTCGGCAGGGGGGCCAAAAACATTCAGTACTTC. Translated, it gives CASSFGRGAKNIQYF.

The chain links TRBV27 to TRBJ1-1, with 7 bases identical to TRBD1. The CDR3 sequence is 14 residues long. Unmatched junction bases numbered 6, after V lost 4 bases and J lost 4 bases. From germline, CDR1 is MNHEY and CDR2 SMNVEV (reference sequence). Here the CDR3 reads CASSYTTGFTEAFF. For the CDR3, the DNA is TGTGCCAGCAGTTACACGACAGGGTTCACTGAAGCTTTCTTT.

The chain links TRBV14 to TRBJ2-7, with D possibly being TRBD1 (5 bases). The J call is in doubt because the DNA end fits TRBJ2-5 better. This CDR3 region has 13 residues. Germline CDR1 and CDR2: SGHDN and FVKESK. DNA of the CDR3: TGTGCCAGCAGCCCAGGGTTCCCGAAGACCCAGTACTTC. Its protein product is CASSPGFPKTQYF.

The genes are TRBV5-1 and TRBJ2-1, with D perhaps TRBD1 (5 bases). V lost 2 bases to trimming and J lost 5 bases, with 14 bases between them. In germline, CDR1 is SGHRS, CDR2 YFSETQ. The CDR3 consists of 15 residues. CDR3 in amino acids: CASSLPQGQNNEQFF. The CDR3 DNA reads TGCGCCAGCAGCTTACCGCAGGGTCAGAACAATGAGCAGTTCTTC.

This clonotype was counted between two and nine times. The genes are TRBV20-1 and TRBJ1-2, with a tentative D call TRBD1 (6 bases). V dropped 7 bases and J dropped 7 bases, with 25 bases sitting between them. Germline V gene data show CDR1 as DFQATT and CDR2 as SNEGSKA (reference sequence). The CDR3 sequence is 15 residues long. DNA for the CDR3: TGCAGTGTAATAGACGTTCGAGGGGGGATCGGTGGCTACACCTTC. Translating gives CSVIDVRGGIGGYTF.

The chain couples TRBV15 to TRBJ2-1, with 8 bases lining up with TRBD1. V shed 11 bases and J 1 base; nucleotides not matched to a gene: 7. Germline V gene sequence: CDR1 LNHNV, CDR2 YYDKDF (reference sequence). There are 14 residues in the CDR3. This CDR3 is CALEGQASYNEQFF. CDR3 DNA: TGTGCCCTAGAGGGACAGGCGTCCTACAATGAGCAGTTCTTC.

This chain links TRBV15 with TRBJ2-4; D is possibly TRBD2 (6 bases). Germline V gene data show CDR1 as LNHNV and CDR2 as YYDKDF (reference sequence). This CDR3 comprises 18 residues. V lost 2 bases and J lost 2, with 19 bases in between. The CDR3 nucleotides are TGTGCCACCAGCAGAACGCGGGCTAGCGCCCAGCCCAAAAACATTCAGTACTTC. This translates into CATSRTRASAQPKNIQYF.

This clonotype came up a few times. This sequence joins TRBV7-3 and TRBJ2-5, with a weak D call TRBD2 (6 bases). The CDR3 has 15 residues. With 5 bases removed from V and 5 bases from J, the gap between germline ends came to 18 bases. Germline V gene sequence: CDR1 SGHTA, CDR2 FQGTGA. The CDR3 spells CASSADRGLRETQYF. The DNA of the CDR3 is TGTGCCAGCAGCGCCGACCGAGGACTACGCGAGACCCAGTACTTC.

This clonotype was detected once. The V gene is TRBV27, the J gene TRBJ2-5; the D gene is possibly TRBD2 (6 bases). Germline V gene data show CDR1 as MNHEY and CDR2 as SMNVEV (reference sequence). The CDR3 totals 13 residues. Trimming shortened V by 6 bases and J by 11 bases, and 19 bases separated the two germline ends. The CDR3 nucleotides are TGTGCCAGCAGCGCTTACGGGACTCGGGAGCAGTACTTC. Protein sequence: CASSAYGTREQYF.

This chain links TRBV27 with TRBJ2-3; 7 nucleotides agree with TRBD1. This CDR3 region has 16 residues. The V gene's germline CDR1 is MNHEY and CDR2 SMNVEV (reference sequence). J was trimmed by 6 bases and V by 5 bases; bases with no gene match: 14. CDR3 region: CASSRPGGFTWDTQYF. DNA of the CDR3: TGTGCCAGCAGTCGACCAGGGGGATTCACATGGGATACGCAGTATTTT.

The chain combines TRBV27 with TRBJ1-5, with TRBD1 identical over 7 bases. The germline V gene encodes CDR1 MNHEY and CDR2 SMNVEV (reference sequence). Trimming removed 4 bases from V and 0 bases from J; junction bases left unmatched: 12. This CDR3 comprises 18 residues. CDR3: CASSSQNRGGYSNQPQHF. DNA of the CDR3: TGTGCCAGCAGTTCTCAGAACAGGGGAGGGTATAGCAATCAGCCCCAGCATTTT.

V usage is TRBV20-1 and J usage is TRBJ2-7, with 13 bases fitting TRBD2. Germline V CDR1 and CDR2: DFQATT, SNEGSKA (reference sequence). The CDR3 totals 15 residues. The V segment lost 2 bases and the J segment 5 bases; nucleotides outside the gene matches: 6. This CDR3 is CSARPWTSGSNEQYF. CDR3 coding DNA: TGCAGTGCTAGACCCTGGACTAGCGGGAGTAACGAGCAGTACTTC.

The chain is built from TRBV20-1 and TRBJ1-1, with TRBD1 as a possible D gene (6 bases). V was clipped by 6 bases and J by 0 bases, with 14 bases between them. This CDR3 is 14 amino acids long. Germline-derived CDR1 and CDR2 are DFQATT and SNEGSKA (reference sequence). The CDR3, as DNA: TGCAGTGCGGAAGGCGGGGGGCTGAACACTGAAGCTTTCTTT. Amino acid sequence: CSAEGGGLNTEAFF.

The chain is built from TRBV27 and TRBJ1-2, with D possibly TRBD1 on 6 matching bases. The germline V gene has CDR1 MNHEY and CDR2 SMNVEV (reference sequence). The CDR3 loop spans 13 amino acids. Trimming removed 5 bases at V and 4 bases at J, with 11 bases between. The CDR3 is CASSQGPGYGYTF. Written as DNA, the CDR3 is TGTGCCAGCAGTCAGGGGCCTGGCTATGGCTACACCTTC.

V is TRBV5-1 and J is TRBJ2-2; D gene uncertain. Germline CDR1 and CDR2: SGHRS and YFSETQ. The CDR3 contains 15 residues. Trimming removed 4 bases from V and 2 bases from J, with 12 bases in between. The CDR3 nucleotides are TGCGCCAGCAGCGAAAATGCTGCCAACACCGGGGAGCTGTTTTTT. Protein: CASSENAANTGELFF. The whole variable domain, remainder taken from reference TRBV5-1 and TRBJ2-2, is KAGVTQTPRYLIKTRGQQVTLSCSPISGHRSVSWYQQTPGQGLQFLFEYFSETQRNKGNFPGRFSGRQFSNSRSEMNVSTLELGDSALYLCASSENAANTGELFFGEGSRLTVL.

The sample holds a few counts of this clonotype. The chain joins TRBV6-4 to TRBJ2-7; 8 bases are shared with TRBD1. Trimming cost V 8 bases and J 7 bases; bases outside gene matches: 10. There are 13 residues in the CDR3. Germline V lookup: CDR1 MRHNA, CDR2 SNTAGT. CDR3 sequence reads: CASGGQGVDEQYF. CDR3 DNA: TGTGCCAGCGGCGGACAGGGAGTTGATGAGCAGTACTTC.

The chain carries TRBV7-2 and TRBJ1-4, with 8 bases aligning to TRBD1. With 3 bases clipped from V and 6 bases from J, the junction kept 9 bases outside the gene matches. Germline CDR1 and CDR2: SGHTA and FQGNSA. This CDR3 has 16 residues. The CDR3 loop reads CASSFVPGGLDEKLFF. The CDR3 bases are TGTGCCAGCAGCTTCGTCCCAGGGGGCCTTGATGAAAAACTGTTTTTT.

This clonotype appeared a few times. The chain links TRBV4-3 to TRBJ2-3; 14 bases align to TRBD2. This CDR3 is 19 amino acids long. V lost 0 bases, J lost 0 bases, and 5 bases stayed unmatched. Per the germline V gene, CDR1 is LGHNA and CDR2 is YSLEER. The CDR3 region is CASSQDWTSGRPSTDTQYF. The CDR3 DNA follows: TGCGCCAGCAGCCAAGATTGGACTAGCGGGAGGCCTAGCACAGATACGCAGTATTTT.

V and J are TRBV3-1 and TRBJ1-6; D not resolved. The CDR3 runs to 14 residues. The germline V gene has CDR1 LGHDT and CDR2 YNNKEL (reference sequence). The V end was cut by 4 bases, the J end by 10 bases, with 14 bases between. The CDR3 here is CASSPSSLPSPLHF. The CDR3 region has the DNA TGTGCCAGCAGCCCTTCGAGTCTGCCATCACCCCTCCACTTT.

This clonotype showed up just a few times. The chain recombines TRBV5-1 with TRBJ2-3; the D is unclear. Deletions cut 0 bases from V and 2 bases from J, with 7 bases between. Per the germline V gene, CDR1 is SGHRS and CDR2 is YFSETQ. The CDR3 is 14 residues long. As DNA, the CDR3 is TGCGCCAGCAGCTTGGTGACTCACACAGATACGCAGTATTTT. This translates into CASSLVTHTDTQYF. The full variable domain, rest sourced from reference TRBV5-1 and TRBJ2-3, is KAGVTQTPRYLIKTRGQQVTLSCSPISGHRSVSWYQQTPGQGLQFLFEYFSETQRNKGNFPGRFSGRQFSNSRSEMNVSTLELGDSALYLCASSLVTHTDTQYFGPGTRLTVL.

The genes are TRBV28 and TRBJ1-1, with D perhaps TRBD1 (6 bases). In germline, CDR1 is MDHEN, CDR2 SYDVKM. This CDR3 is 15 amino acids long. V lost 4 bases and J lost 1, with 13 bases in between. The CDR3 here is CASSSRRGRNTEAFF. Here the CDR3 DNA reads TGTGCCAGCAGTTCTAGGCGGGGGCGGAACACTGAAGCTTTCTTT.

The V call is TRBV29-1, the J call TRBJ2-7; 9 bases agree with TRBD1. CDR3 length: 14 residues. CDR1 and CDR2 from the germline V gene are SQVTM and ANQGSEA. The trim removed 6 bases at V and 5 bases at J, leaving 11 bases unmatched. This CDR3 reads CSVKEQGAGDEQYF. CDR3 nucleotide sequence: TGCAGCGTGAAGGAACAGGGGGCCGGGGACGAGCAGTACTTC.

This clonotype was seen a few times. The rearrangement uses TRBV10-3 and TRBJ2-5, with TRBD2 matching 10 bases. The germline V gene encodes CDR1 ENHRY and CDR2 SYGVKD. Trimming removed 3 bases from V and 5 bases from J; junction bases left unmatched: 3. The CDR3 is 14 residues long. The CDR3 DNA reads TGTGCCATCAGTGAAACTAGCGGGATTGAGACCCAGTACTTC. This translates into CAISETSGIETQYF.

CDR3 amino acids: CASSSATGRRTDTQYF. The DNA of the CDR3 is TGTGCCAGCAGCTCCGCAACCGGGCGGCGCACAGATACGCAGTATTTT. The rearrangement links TRBV7-2 to TRBJ2-3, with D hard to call. V was shortened by 4 bases and J by 1 base, with 15 bases between the two germline ends. The CDR3 loop spans 16 amino acids. Germline lookup yields CDR1 SGHTA and CDR2 FQGNSA.

J is TRBJ2-3 and V is TRBV4-2, with TRBD1 as a possible D gene (5 bases). V lost 0 bases and J lost 0, with 7 bases in between. The V gene's germline CDR1 is LGHNA and CDR2 YNFKEQ. The CDR3 contains 15 residues. DNA of the CDR3: TGTGCCAGCAGCCAAGAAACAGGAAGCACAGATACGCAGTATTTT. Translation: CASSQETGSTDTQYF.

This chain uses TRBV24-1 with TRBJ1-2, with D hard to call. V was shortened by 3 bases and J by 8 bases, with 9 bases between the two germline ends. The CDR3 is made up of 12 amino acids. CDR1 KGHDR and CDR2 SFDVKD come from the germline V gene. The CDR3 loop reads CATSDHLWGYTF. The CDR3 DNA sequence: TGTGCCACCAGTGATCACCTCTGGGGCTACACCTTC.

The gene calls are TRBV11-2 and TRBJ2-3; TRBD2 aligns across 9 bases. The CDR3 contains 18 residues. CDR1 and CDR2 (germline): SGHAT, FQNNGV. V lost 1 base and J lost 4; bases outside the gene matches: 12. This chain's CDR3 is CASSLGRLAGRGADTQYF. Here the CDR3 DNA reads TGTGCCAGCAGCTTAGGAAGGCTAGCGGGAAGGGGCGCAGATACGCAGTATTTT.